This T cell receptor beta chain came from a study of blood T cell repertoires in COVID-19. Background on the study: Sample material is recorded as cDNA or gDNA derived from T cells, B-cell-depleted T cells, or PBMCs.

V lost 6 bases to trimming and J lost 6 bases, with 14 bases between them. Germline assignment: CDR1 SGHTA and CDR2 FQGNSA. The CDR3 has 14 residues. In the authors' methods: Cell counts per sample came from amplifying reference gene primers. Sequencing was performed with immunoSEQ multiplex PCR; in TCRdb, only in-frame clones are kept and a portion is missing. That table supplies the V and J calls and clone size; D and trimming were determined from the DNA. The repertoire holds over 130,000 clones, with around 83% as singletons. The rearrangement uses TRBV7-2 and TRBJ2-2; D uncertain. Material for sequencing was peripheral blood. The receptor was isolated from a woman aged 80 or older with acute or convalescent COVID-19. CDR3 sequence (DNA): TGTGCCAGCAGAACGGTTAGCTTCCCCGGGGAGCTGTTTTTT. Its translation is CASRTVSFPGELFF.